This T cell receptor beta chain stems from a study of human T cells and chemical hapten exposure. Study-wide background: Diagnoses of alopecia areata, totalis or universalis occurred in mostly female patients.

TCRdb reprocessed the RACE reads with MiXCR, giving one entry per CDR3 protein. This table holds roughly 88,000 distinct CDR3 sequences, roughly a tenth found once. The CDR3 covers 16 residues. Germline trimming cut 2 bases from V and 7 bases from J; bases unmatched to any gene: 8. Germline V lookup: CDR1 SEHNR, CDR2 FQNEAQ (reference sequence). Time point specified: pre-sensitization, week 0. The sample's treatment: therapeutic diphenylcyclopropenone sensitization with weekly scalp DPC. Before extraction, the whole blood was not fractionated, and total RNA was taken from it. The source of this sequence is a woman in her thirties or forties with alopecia areata. Some clones in this sample may be carry-over from other donors' samples. Sequenced here: whole blood, sampled in connection with sensitization to the hapten diphenylcyclopropenone (DPC). The chain joins TRBV7-9 to TRBJ1-6; TRBD1 aligns across 7 bases. CDR3 amino acids: CASSLQVGTANSPLHF. In nucleotides, the CDR3 is TGTGCCAGCAGCTTACAGGTCGGGACAGCAAATTCACCCCTCCACTTT.